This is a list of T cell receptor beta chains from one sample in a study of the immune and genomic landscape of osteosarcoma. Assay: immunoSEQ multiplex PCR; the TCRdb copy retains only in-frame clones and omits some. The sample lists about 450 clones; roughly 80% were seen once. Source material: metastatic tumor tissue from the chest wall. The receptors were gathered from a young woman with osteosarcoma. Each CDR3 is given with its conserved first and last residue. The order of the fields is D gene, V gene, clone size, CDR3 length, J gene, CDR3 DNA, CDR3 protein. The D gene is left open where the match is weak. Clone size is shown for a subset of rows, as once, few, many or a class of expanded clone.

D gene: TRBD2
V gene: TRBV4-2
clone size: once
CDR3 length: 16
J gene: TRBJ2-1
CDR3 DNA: TGTGCCAGCAGCCAAGATGGGACTAGCGCCTACAATGAGCAGTTCTTC
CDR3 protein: CASSQDGTSAYNEQFF

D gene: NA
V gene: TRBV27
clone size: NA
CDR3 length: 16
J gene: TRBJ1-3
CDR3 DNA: TGTGCCAGCAGGAGGGGAGGGGGGAGCTCTGGAAACACCATATATTTT
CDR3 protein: CASRRGGGSSGNTIYF

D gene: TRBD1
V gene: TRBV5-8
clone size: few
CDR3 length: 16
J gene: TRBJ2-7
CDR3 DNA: TGTGCCAGCAGGCACACAGGGGGCGGCGGGTCCTACGAGCAGTACTTC
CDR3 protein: CASRHTGGGGSYEQYF

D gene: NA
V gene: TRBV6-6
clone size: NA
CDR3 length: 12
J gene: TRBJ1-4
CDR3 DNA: TGTGCCAGCAGCTTCCTTAATGAAAAACTGTTTTTT
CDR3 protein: CASSFLNEKLFF

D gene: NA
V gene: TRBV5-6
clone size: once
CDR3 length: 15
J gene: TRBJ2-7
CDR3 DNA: TGTGCCAGCACCCTCTCGGCGGACCGGGGCTACGAGCAGTACTTC
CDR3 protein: CASTLSADRGYEQYF

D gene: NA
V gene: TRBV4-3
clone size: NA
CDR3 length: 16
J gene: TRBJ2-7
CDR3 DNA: TGCGCCAGCAGCCAAGATCTGCAGGGGCTCTCCTACGAGCAGTACTTC
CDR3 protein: CASSQDLQGLSYEQYF

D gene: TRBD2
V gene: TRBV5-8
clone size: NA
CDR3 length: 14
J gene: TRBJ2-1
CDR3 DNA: TGTGCCAGCAGCCCGGGACTAGCGGCTAATGAGCAGTTCTTC
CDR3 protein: CASSPGLAANEQFF

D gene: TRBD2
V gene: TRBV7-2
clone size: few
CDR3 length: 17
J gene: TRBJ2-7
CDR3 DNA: TGTGCCAGCAGCTTAAAACTAGCGGGCCGAACCCCCTACGAGCAGTACTTC
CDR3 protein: CASSLKLAGRTPYEQYF

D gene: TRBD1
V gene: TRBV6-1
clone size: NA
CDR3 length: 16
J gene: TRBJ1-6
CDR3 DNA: TGTGCCAGCAGTGAAGGGAGGGACAGGTCTAATTCACCCCTCCACTTT
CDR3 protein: CASSEGRDRSNSPLHF

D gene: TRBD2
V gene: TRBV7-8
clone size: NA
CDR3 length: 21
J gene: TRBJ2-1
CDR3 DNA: TGTGCCAGCAGCTTATACCCTGGGACTAGCGGGAGGGCAGTCGGCGGCAATGAGCAGTTCTTC
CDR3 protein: CASSLYPGTSGRAVGGNEQFF

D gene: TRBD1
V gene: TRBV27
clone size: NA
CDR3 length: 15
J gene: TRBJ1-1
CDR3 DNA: TGTGCCAGCAGTCCCTGGACAGGTGGGCGCGGTGAAGCTTTCTTT
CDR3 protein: CASSPWTGGRGEAFF

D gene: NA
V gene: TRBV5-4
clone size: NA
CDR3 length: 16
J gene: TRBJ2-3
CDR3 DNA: TGTGCCAGCAGCTTGGGGGCGGACATACTCACAGATACGCAGTATTTT
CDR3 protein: CASSLGADILTDTQYF

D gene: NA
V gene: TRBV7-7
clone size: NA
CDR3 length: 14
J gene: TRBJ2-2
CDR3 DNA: TGTGCTAGCAGCCAGGCTGCGAACACCGGGGAGCTGTTTTTT
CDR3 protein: CASSQAANTGELFF

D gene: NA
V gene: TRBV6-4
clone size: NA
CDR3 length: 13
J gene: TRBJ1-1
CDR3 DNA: TGTGCCAGCAGTCCTACTATGAACACTGAAGCTTTCTTT
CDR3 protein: CASSPTMNTEAFF

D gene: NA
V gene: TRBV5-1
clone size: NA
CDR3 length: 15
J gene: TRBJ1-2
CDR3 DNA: TGCGCCAGCAGTGGTATGTTCAGCGATCTCTATGGCTACACCTTC
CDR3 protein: CASSGMFSDLYGYTF

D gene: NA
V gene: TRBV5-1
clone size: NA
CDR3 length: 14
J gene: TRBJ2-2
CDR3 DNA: TGCGCCAGCAGAAGGAGCAGCAACACCGGGGAGCTGTTTTTT
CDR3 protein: CASRRSSNTGELFF

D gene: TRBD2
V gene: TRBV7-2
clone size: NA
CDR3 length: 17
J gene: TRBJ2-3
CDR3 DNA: TGTGCCAGCAGCTTAGACCCTAGCGGGAGGGCCATAGATACGCAGTATTTT
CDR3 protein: CASSLDPSGRAIDTQYF

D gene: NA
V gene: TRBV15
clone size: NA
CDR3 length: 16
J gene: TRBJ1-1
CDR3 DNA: TGTGCCACCAGCTCATACTACACGGACGTGAGCGCTGAAGCTTTCTTT
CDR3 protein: CATSSYYTDVSAEAFF

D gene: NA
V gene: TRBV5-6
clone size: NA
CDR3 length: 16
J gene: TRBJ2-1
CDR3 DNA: TGTGCCAGCAGCTTGGTCGGTAGTGATATCTACAATGAGCAGTTCTTC
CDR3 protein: CASSLVGSDIYNEQFF

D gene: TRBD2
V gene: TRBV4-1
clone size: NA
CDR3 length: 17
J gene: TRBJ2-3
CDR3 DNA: TGCGCCAGCAGCCACTCCCTAGCGGGGGGAAACGTGGATACGCAGTATTTT
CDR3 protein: CASSHSLAGGNVDTQYF

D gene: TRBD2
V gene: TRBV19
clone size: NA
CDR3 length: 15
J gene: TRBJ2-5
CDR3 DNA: TGTGCCAGTAGTATCGATAGCGGGAGTGGAGAGACCCAGTACTTC
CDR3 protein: CASSIDSGSGETQYF

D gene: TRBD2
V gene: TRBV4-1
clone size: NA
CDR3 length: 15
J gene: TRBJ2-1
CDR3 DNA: TGCGCCAGCAGCCTTCTAGCGGGGGCCTACAATGAGCAGTTCTTC
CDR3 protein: CASSLLAGAYNEQFF

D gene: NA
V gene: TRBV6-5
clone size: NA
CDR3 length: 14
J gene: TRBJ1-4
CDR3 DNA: TGTGCCAGCAGTCCCGAAGGTGGAAATGAAAAACTGTTTTTT
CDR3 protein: CASSPEGGNEKLFF

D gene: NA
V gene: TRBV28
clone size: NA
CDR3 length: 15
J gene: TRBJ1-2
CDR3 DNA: TGTGCCAGCAGTCCGGGATTAATAGCCAACTATGGCTACACCTTC
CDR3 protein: CASSPGLIANYGYTF